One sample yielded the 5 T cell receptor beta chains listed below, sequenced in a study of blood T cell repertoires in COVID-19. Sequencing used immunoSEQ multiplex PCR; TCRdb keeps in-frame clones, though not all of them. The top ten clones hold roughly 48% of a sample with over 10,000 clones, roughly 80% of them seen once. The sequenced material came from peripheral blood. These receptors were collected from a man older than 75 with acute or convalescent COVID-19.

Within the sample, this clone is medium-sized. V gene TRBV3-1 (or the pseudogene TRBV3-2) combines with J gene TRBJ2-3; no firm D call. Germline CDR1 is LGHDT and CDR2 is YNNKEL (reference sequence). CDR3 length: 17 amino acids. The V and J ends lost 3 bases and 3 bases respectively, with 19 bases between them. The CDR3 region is CASSQFTNQRSTDTQYF. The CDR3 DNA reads TGTGCCAGCAGCCAGTTTACCAACCAAAGGAGTACAGATACGCAGTATTTT.

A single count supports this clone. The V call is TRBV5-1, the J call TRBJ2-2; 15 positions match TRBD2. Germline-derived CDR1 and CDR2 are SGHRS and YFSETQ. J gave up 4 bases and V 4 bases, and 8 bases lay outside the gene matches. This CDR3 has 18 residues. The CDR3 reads CASSPRTSGGAVTGELFF. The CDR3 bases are TGCGCCAGCAGCCCCCGGACTAGCGGGGGGGCCGTCACCGGGGAGCTGTTTTTT.

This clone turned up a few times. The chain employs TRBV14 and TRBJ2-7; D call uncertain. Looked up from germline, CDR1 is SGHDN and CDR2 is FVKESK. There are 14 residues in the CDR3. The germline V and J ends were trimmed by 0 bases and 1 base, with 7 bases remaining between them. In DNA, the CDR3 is TGTGCCAGCAGCCAAGACAGATCTTCCTACGAGCAGTACTTC. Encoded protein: CASSQDRSSYEQYF.

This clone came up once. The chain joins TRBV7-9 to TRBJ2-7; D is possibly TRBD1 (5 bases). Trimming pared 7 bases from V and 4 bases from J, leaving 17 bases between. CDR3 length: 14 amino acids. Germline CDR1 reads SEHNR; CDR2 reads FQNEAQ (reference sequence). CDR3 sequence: CASTPSGAKYEQYF. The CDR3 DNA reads TGTGCCAGCACTCCGTCTGGGGCTAAATACGAGCAGTACTTC.

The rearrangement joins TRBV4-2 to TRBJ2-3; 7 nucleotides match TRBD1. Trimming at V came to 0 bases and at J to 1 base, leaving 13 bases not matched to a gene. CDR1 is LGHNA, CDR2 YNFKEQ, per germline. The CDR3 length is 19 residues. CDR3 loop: CASSQEGGPQGQRTDTQYF. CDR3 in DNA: TGTGCCAGCAGCCAAGAAGGGGGCCCACAGGGACAGCGCACAGATACGCAGTATTTT.